Listed below are T cell receptor beta chains from one sample, sequenced in a study of blood T cell repertoires in COVID-19. Data came from immunoSEQ multiplex PCR; TCRdb stores just in-frame clones and leaves some out. The sample shows approximately 140,000 clones, 79% of them seen only once. The sample consisted of peripheral blood. The receptors were sampled from a man between 60 and 75 years old with acute or convalescent COVID-19. Both conserved end residues are part of each CDR3. A D gene is named only where the DNA matches it firmly. Clone size is not always given. Where it is, it says once, few, many or a class for expanded clones.

V gene: TRBV6-4; J gene: TRBJ2-2; D gene: TRBD1; clone size: many; CDR3 DNA: TGTGCCAGCAGTCGGGCCGGGACAGGGTCGAACACCGGGGAGCTGTTTTTT; CDR3 protein: CASSRAGTGSNTGELFF
V gene: TRBV4-2; J gene: TRBJ2-2; D gene: TRBD1; clone size: NA; CDR3 DNA: TGTGCCAGCAGCCTCCGGACAGGGGCGAGCACCGGGGAGCTGTTTTTT; CDR3 protein: CASSLRTGASTGELFF
V gene: TRBV29-1; J gene: TRBJ2-7; D gene: TRBD1; clone size: NA; CDR3 DNA: TGCAGCGTTGGCGCGAGGACAGGGGGCGAGCAGTACTTC; CDR3 protein: CSVGARTGGEQYF
V gene: TRBV9; J gene: TRBJ1-2; D gene: NA; clone size: NA; CDR3 DNA: TGTGCCAGCAGCGATTACAGGGATGGCTACACCTTC; CDR3 protein: CASSDYRDGYTF
V gene: TRBV3-1/TRBV3-2; J gene: TRBJ2-7; D gene: TRBD2; clone size: NA; CDR3 DNA: TGTGCCAGCCGGACTAGCGGGTGCTGGTACGAGCAGTACTTC; CDR3 protein: CASRTSGCWYEQYF
V gene: TRBV2; J gene: TRBJ1-6; D gene: TRBD1; clone size: NA; CDR3 DNA: TGTGCCAGCAGTGTCGACAGGGGGGGAAGGCCGGATTCACCCCTCCACTTT; CDR3 protein: CASSVDRGGRPDSPLHF
V gene: TRBV7-7; J gene: TRBJ2-2; D gene: TRBD2; clone size: NA; CDR3 DNA: TGTGCTAGCACCCGAGAAGCGGGAGGGCGCATCGGGGAGCTGTTTTTT; CDR3 protein: CASTREAGGRIGELFF
V gene: TRBV28; J gene: TRBJ2-1; D gene: TRBD2; clone size: NA; CDR3 DNA: TGTGCCAGCTTCTGGTGCGGACTAGCGGGAGGCGATCAGTTCTTC; CDR3 protein: CASFWCGLAGGDQFF
V gene: TRBV28; J gene: TRBJ2-7; D gene: NA; clone size: once; CDR3 DNA: TGTGCCAGCACCGCCCCAACAGGGGGGGCCTACGAGCAGTACTTC; CDR3 protein: CASTAPTGGAYEQYF
V gene: TRBV28; J gene: TRBJ1-3; D gene: TRBD1; clone size: NA; CDR3 DNA: TGTGCCAGCAGTTTAAGGGTCGGGACAGGGGGAAACACCATATATTTT; CDR3 protein: CASSLRVGTGGNTIYF
V gene: TRBV11-2; J gene: TRBJ1-3; D gene: NA; clone size: NA; CDR3 DNA: TGTGCCAGCAGCTTTGAGGGATTCTCTGGAAACACCATATATTTT; CDR3 protein: CASSFEGFSGNTIYF
V gene: TRBV7-2; J gene: TRBJ1-4; D gene: TRBD1; clone size: NA; CDR3 DNA: TGTGCCAGCAGCTTAGAGGGGACAGGGCTAGAAAAACTGTTTTTT; CDR3 protein: CASSLEGTGLEKLFF
V gene: TRBV5-6; J gene: TRBJ1-2; D gene: NA; clone size: NA; CDR3 DNA: TGTGCCAGCAGCCGCCTCGCGTCGGGCTACACCTTC; CDR3 protein: CASSRLASGYTF
V gene: TRBV18; J gene: TRBJ2-7; D gene: NA; clone size: NA; CDR3 DNA: TGTGCCAGCTCACCATCTGCGGGGGCCGACGAGCAGTACTTC; CDR3 protein: CASSPSAGADEQYF
V gene: TRBV18; J gene: TRBJ1-1; D gene: NA; clone size: NA; CDR3 DNA: TGTGCCAGCTCACCTACAGGGAACACTGAAGCTTTCTTT; CDR3 protein: CASSPTGNTEAFF
V gene: TRBV7-9; J gene: TRBJ2-7; D gene: TRBD1; clone size: NA; CDR3 DNA: TGTGCCAGCAGCTTAGATCCAGGGGGCGTGGGGGAGCAGTACTTC; CDR3 protein: CASSLDPGGVGEQYF
V gene: TRBV9; J gene: TRBJ2-3; D gene: TRBD1; clone size: NA; CDR3 DNA: TGTGCCAGCAGCGCGTTCCAGGGGGACACAGATACGCAGTATTTT; CDR3 protein: CASSAFQGDTDTQYF
V gene: TRBV3-1/TRBV3-2; J gene: TRBJ1-2; D gene: TRBD1; clone size: NA; CDR3 DNA: TGTGCCAGCAGCCAAGGACAGGGACTCGGTGGCTACACCTTC; CDR3 protein: CASSQGQGLGGYTF